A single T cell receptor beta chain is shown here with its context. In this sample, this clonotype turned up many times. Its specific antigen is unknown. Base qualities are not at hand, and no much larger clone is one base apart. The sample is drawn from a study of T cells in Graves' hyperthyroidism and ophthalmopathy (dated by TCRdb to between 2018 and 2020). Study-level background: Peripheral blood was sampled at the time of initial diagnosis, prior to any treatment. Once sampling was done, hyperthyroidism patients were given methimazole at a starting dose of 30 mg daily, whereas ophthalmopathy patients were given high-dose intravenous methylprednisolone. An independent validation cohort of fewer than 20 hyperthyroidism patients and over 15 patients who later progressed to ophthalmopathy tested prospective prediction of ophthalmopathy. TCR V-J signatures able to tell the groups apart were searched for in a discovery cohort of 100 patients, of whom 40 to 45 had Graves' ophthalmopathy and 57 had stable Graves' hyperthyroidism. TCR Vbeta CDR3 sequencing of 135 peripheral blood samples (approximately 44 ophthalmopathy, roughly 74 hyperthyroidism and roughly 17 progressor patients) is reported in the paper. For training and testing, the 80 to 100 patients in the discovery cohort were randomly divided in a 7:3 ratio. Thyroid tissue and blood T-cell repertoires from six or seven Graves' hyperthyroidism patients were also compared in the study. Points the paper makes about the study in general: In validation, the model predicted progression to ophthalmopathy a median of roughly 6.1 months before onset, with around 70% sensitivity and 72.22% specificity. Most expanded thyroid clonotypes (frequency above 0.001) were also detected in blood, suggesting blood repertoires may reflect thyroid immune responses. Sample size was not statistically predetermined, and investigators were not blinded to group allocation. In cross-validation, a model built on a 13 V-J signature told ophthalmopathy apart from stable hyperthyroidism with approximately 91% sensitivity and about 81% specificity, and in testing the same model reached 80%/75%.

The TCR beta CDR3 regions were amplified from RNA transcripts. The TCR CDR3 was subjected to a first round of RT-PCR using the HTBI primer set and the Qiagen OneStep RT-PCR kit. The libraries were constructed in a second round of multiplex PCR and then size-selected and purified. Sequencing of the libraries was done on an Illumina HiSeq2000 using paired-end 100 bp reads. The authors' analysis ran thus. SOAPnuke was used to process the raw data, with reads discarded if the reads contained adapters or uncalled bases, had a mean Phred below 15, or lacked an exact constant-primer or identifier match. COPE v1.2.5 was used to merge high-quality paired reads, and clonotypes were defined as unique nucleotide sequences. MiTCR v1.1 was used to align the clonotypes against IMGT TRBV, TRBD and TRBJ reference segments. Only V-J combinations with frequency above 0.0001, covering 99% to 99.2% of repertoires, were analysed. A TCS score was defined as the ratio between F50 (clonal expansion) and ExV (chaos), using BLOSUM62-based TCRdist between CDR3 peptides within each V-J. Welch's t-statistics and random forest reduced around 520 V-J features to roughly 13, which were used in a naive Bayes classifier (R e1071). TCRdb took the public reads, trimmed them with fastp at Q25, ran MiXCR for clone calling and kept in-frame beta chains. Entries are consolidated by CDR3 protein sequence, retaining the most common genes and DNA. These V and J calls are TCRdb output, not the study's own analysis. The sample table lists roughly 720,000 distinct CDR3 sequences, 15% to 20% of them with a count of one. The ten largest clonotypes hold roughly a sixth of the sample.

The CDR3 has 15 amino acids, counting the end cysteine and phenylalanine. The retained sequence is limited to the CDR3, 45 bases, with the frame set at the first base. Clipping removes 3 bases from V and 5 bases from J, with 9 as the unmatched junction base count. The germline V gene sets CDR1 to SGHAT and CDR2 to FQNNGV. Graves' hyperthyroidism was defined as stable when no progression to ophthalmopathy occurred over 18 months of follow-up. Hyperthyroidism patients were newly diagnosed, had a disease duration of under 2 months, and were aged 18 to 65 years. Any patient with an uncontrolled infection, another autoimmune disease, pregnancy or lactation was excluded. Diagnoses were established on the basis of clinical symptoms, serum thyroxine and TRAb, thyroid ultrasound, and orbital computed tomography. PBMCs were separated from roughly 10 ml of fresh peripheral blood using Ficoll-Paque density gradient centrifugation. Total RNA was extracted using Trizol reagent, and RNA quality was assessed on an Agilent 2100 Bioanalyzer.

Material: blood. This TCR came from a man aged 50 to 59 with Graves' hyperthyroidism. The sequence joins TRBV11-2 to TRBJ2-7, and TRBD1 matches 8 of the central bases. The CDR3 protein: CASSFHQGARNEQYF. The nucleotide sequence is TGTGCCAGCAGCTTTCACCAGGGGGCGCGAAACGAGCAGTACTTC. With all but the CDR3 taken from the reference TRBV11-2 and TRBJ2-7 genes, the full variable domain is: EAGVAQSPRYKIIEKRQSVAFWCNPISGHATLYWYQQILGQGPKLLIQFQNNGVVDDSQLPKDRFSAERLKGVDSTLKIQPAKLEDSAVYLCASSFHQGARNEQYFGPGTRLTVT.